This TCR beta chain is from a study of CD8+CD57+ T cells in acquired aplastic anemia. The patients chosen for sequencing had shown expansion of CD8+CD57+ cells (detected by flow cytometry). The patients, all of them, had severe acquired aplastic anemia. Profiles of TCR beta VDJ and CDR3 were generated from a genomic DNA template. TCRdb analysed the reads with MiXCR anew, one entry per CDR3 protein. The data show about 150,000 distinct CDR3 sequences, roughly 54% seen once. The germline V gene encodes CDR1 LNHNV and CDR2 YYDKDF (reference sequence). V lost 5 bases, J lost 7 bases, and 11 bases stayed unmatched. CDR3 length: 15 amino acids.

This clonotype was sampled from a human donor with aplastic anemia. The genes are TRBV15 and TRBJ1-5; 7 bases are shared with TRBD1. The sequenced sample consisted of sorted CD4+, CD8+, or CD8+CD57+ T cells (not recorded which) from PBMCs. The CDR3 here is CATSVGRGGGQPQHF. The CDR3 bases are TGTGCCACCAGCGTTGGGAGAGGGGGCGGACAGCCCCAGCATTTT.